This is a list of T cell receptor beta chains from one sample in a study of blood T cell repertoires in COVID-19. Repertoires were generated with immunoSEQ multiplex PCR, while TCRdb's copy carries only in-frame clones and drops some. The sample includes about 110,000 clones, approximately 80% of them seen just once. Sequencing was done on a sample of peripheral blood. These receptors were taken from a man between 65 and 79 years old with active or convalescent COVID-19. Both conserved end residues are part of each CDR3. The D gene is left open where the match is weak. Where a row states a size, it is once, few, many or the class of an expanded clone; other rows omit it.

J gene | clone size | D gene | V gene | CDR3 protein | CDR3 DNA
TRBJ1-2 | - | TRBD1 | TRBV6-5 | CASRTPGQRVYTF | TGTGCCAGCAGGACCCCGGGACAGCGTGTCTACACCTTC
TRBJ1-4 | - | TRBD1 | TRBV3-1/TRBV3-2 | CASRDRVANEKLFF | TGTGCCAGCAGGGACAGGGTCGCTAATGAAAAACTGTTTTTT
TRBJ2-1 | - | - | TRBV6-6 | CASSSGLPPGGEQFF | TGTGCCAGCAGCTCTGGACTTCCACCTGGCGGTGAGCAGTTCTTC
TRBJ1-5 | - | - | TRBV18 | CASSETRDQPQHF | TGTGCCAGCTCCGAGACGAGGGATCAGCCCCAGCATTTT
TRBJ2-7 | - | TRBD1 | TRBV6-2/TRBV6-3 | CASSLQGGLSYEQYF | TGTGCCAGCAGTTTACAGGGGGGTCTCTCCTACGAGCAGTACTTC
TRBJ1-4 | - | TRBD1 | TRBV4-1 | CASSQLYRGTNEKLFF | TGCGCCAGCAGCCAACTATACAGGGGGACTAATGAAAAACTGTTTTTT
TRBJ2-7 | - | TRBD1 | TRBV27 | CASGTGHYEQYF | TGTGCCTCCGGGACAGGCCACTACGAGCAGTACTTC
TRBJ2-3 | - | TRBD1 | TRBV7-3 | CASSSGTGRQYF | TGTGCCAGCAGCTCCGGGACAGGGAGGCAGTATTTT
TRBJ1-1 | - | TRBD1 | TRBV7-9 | CASSPDRVNTEAFF | TGTGCCAGCAGCCCAGACAGGGTGAACACTGAAGCTTTCTTT
TRBJ2-1 | - | TRBD2 | TRBV9 | CASSTVAGEGNEQFF | TGTGCCAGCAGCACCGTAGCGGGAGAGGGGAATGAGCAGTTCTTC
TRBJ2-1 | - | - | TRBV6-5 | CASSWDIGSEQFF | TGTGCCAGCAGTTGGGACATCGGTTCTGAGCAGTTCTTC
TRBJ1-2 | - | - | TRBV6-5 | CASSYTGGGYTF | TGTGCCAGCAGTTACACGGGGGGTGGCTACACCTTC
TRBJ2-5 | - | - | TRBV10-3 | CATSTASETQYF | TGTGCCACAAGCACAGCATCAGAGACCCAGTACTTC
TRBJ2-5 | - | TRBD2 | TRBV2 | CASLAGVWRETQYF | TGTGCCAGCCTCGCGGGAGTTTGGAGGGAGACCCAGTACTTC
TRBJ1-5 | - | TRBD1 | TRBV19 | CASSPTWTGVFRPQHF | TGTGCCAGTAGCCCAACCTGGACAGGGGTCTTTAGGCCCCAGCATTTT
TRBJ1-1 | - | - | TRBV24-1 | CATSDSPGVRAFF | TGTGCCACCAGTGATTCTCCAGGGGTTAGGGCTTTCTTT
TRBJ2-5 | - | TRBD2 | TRBV28 | CASSSLAGAYQETQYF | TGTGCCAGCAGTTCCTTAGCGGGGGCGTACCAAGAGACCCAGTACTTC
TRBJ1-1 | few | - | TRBV6-1 | CASSERVFAFF | TGTGCCAGCAGTGAACGGGTTTTTGCTTTCTTT
TRBJ2-7 | few | TRBD2 | TRBV2 | CASTGTSGRAYEQYF | TGTGCCAGCACCGGGACTAGCGGGAGGGCCTACGAGCAGTACTTC
TRBJ2-7 | - | - | TRBV6-1 | CASSEERRDFYEQYF | TGTGCCAGCAGTGAAGAAAGGAGGGACTTCTACGAGCAGTACTTC
TRBJ1-2 | - | - | TRBV6-5 | CASSYLLGLYGYTF | TGTGCCAGCAGTTACCTGCTGGGACTCTATGGCTACACCTTC
TRBJ2-6 | - | TRBD1 | TRBV5-1 | CASSLEGAGANVLTF | TGCGCCAGCAGCTTGGAGGGGGCGGGGGCCAACGTCCTGACTTTC
TRBJ1-5 | - | - | TRBV5-6 | CASSLRDQPQHF | TGTGCCAGCAGCTTACGGGATCAGCCCCAGCATTTT
TRBJ2-1 | once | TRBD1 | TRBV3-1/TRBV3-2 | CASSQGIDRGGEQFF | TGTGCCAGCAGCCAAGGCATAGACAGGGGCGGTGAGCAGTTCTTC
TRBJ1-1 | - | TRBD1 | TRBV28 | CASKGIGQANTEAFF | TGTGCCAGCAAAGGAATCGGACAGGCGAACACTGAAGCTTTCTTT
TRBJ2-4 | - | - | TRBV14 | CASSQSGQRNIQYF | TGTGCCAGCAGCCAATCCGGACAGCGAAACATTCAGTACTTC
TRBJ2-7 | - | TRBD2 | TRBV3-1/TRBV3-2 | CASSPIAYTSGRPSPYEQYF | TGTGCCAGCAGCCCGATCGCCTACACTAGCGGGAGGCCCTCCCCCTACGAGCAGTACTTC
TRBJ2-2 | - | - | TRBV7-3 | CASSRGGPSGTGELFF | TGTGCCAGCAGCCGAGGGGGACCGTCGGGCACCGGGGAGCTGTTTTTT